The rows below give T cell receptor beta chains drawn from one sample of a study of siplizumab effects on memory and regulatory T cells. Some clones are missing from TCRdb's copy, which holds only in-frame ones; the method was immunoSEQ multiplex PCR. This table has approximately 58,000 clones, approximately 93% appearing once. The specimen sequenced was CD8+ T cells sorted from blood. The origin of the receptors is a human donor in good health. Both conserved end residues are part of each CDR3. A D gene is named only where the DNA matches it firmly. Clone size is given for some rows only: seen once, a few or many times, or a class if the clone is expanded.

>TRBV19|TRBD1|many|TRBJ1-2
TGTGCCAGTAGTCTACAGGGGGCGAATGGCTACACCTTC
CASSLQGANGYTF
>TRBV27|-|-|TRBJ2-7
TGTGCCAGCAGTATCCGGGGCCCCGTAGAGCAGTACTTC
CASSIRGPVEQYF
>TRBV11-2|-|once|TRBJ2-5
TGTGCCAGCAGCTCGTCGGGACGCGCCGCCCAAGAGACCCAGTACTTC
CASSSSGRAAQETQYF
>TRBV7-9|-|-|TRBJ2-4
TGTGCCAGCAGCCTACCCCCCAAAAACATTCAGTACTTC
CASSLPPKNIQYF
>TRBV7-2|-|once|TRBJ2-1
TGTGCCAGCAGTTTCCCGGGACATAAATACAATGAGCAGTTCTTC
CASSFPGHKYNEQFF
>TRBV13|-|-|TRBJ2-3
TGTGCCAGCAGCTTAACCGGGAGCGCAGATACGCAGTATTTT
CASSLTGSADTQYF
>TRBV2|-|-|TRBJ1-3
TGTGCCGGAAATGGCGTCGACTCTGGAAACACCATATATTTT
CAGNGVDSGNTIYF
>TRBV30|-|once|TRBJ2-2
TGTGCCTGGAGTGGTACGACTACCGGGGAGCTGTTTTTT
CAWSGTTTGELFF
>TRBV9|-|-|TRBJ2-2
TGTGCCAGCAGCACCAACGCCGGGGAGCTGTTTTTT
CASSTNAGELFF
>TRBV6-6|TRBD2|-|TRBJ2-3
TGTGCCAGCAGTTCCGCGGGACTAGCGGAGACAGATACGCAGTATTTT
CASSSAGLAETDTQYF
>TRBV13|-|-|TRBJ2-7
TGTGCCAGCAGCTGGCGGGACGAGCAGTACTTC
CASSWRDEQYF
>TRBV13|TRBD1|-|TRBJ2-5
TGTGCCAGCAGCATCAGGGGGCAAGAGACCCAGTACTTC
CASSIRGQETQYF
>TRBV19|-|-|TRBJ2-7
TGTGCCAGTAGTATAGATAAAACAGTACCCTACGAGCAGTACTTC
CASSIDKTVPYEQYF
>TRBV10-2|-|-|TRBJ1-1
TGCGCCAGCAGTGATCGGTACCAGGGGAAGACTGAAGCTTTCTTT
CASSDRYQGKTEAFF
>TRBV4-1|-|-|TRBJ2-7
TGCGCCAGCAGCCATATACAGGGTCGCTCCTACGAGCAGTACTTC
CASSHIQGRSYEQYF
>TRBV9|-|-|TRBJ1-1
TGTGCCAGCAGCCCCCTTGGAGTCGCTGAAGCTTTCTTT
CASSPLGVAEAFF
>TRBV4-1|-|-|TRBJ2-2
TGCGCCAGCAGCCAAGCGGACAGAAACACCGGGGAGCTGTTTTTT
CASSQADRNTGELFF
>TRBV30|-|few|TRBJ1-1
TGTGCCTGGAGGGTGGACACTGAAGCTTTCTTT
CAWRVDTEAFF
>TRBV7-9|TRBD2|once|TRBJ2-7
TGTGCCAGCAGTGGACTAGCGGAGTTCTCCTACGAGCAGTACTTC
CASSGLAEFSYEQYF
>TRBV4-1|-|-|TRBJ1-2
TGCGCCAGCAGCCAAGAGTTCCGGGATAACTATGGCTACACCTTC
CASSQEFRDNYGYTF
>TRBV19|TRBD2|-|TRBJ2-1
TGTGCCAGTAGCCCGGGACTAGCGGGAACTGAGCAGTTCTTC
CASSPGLAGTEQFF
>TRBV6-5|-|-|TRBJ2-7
TGTGCCAGCAGTTACAGGGGTTCCTACGAGCAGTACTTC
CASSYRGSYEQYF
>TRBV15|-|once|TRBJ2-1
TGTGCCACCAGCAGAGGAACGGATGAGCAGTTCTTC
CATSRGTDEQFF
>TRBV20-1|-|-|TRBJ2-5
TGCAGTGCTCAGACCCAAGAGACCCGGTACTTC
CSAQTQETRYF
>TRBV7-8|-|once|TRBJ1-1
TGTGCCAGCAGCTTAGTTATGTGGAGTACTGAAGCTTTCTTT
CASSLVMWSTEAFF
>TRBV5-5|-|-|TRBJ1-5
TGTGCCAGCAGCTTGGGTCAGGTTCTTAGTAGCAATCAGCCCCAGCATTTT
CASSLGQVLSSNQPQHF
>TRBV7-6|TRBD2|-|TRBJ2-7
TGTGCCAGCAGCTTAGGTCTAGCGGGGCCCTACGAGCAGTACTTC
CASSLGLAGPYEQYF
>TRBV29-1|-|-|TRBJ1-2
TGCAGCGCTATATTTAACTATGGCTACACCTTC
CSAIFNYGYTF
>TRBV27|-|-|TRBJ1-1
TGTGCCAGCAGTTTAAGTCGGGAGGACAGTCATTTAGCTTTCTTT
CASSLSREDSHLAFF
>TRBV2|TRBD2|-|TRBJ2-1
TGTGCCAGTGCCGGGACTAGCATACCCGGTCACTACAATGAGCAGTTCTTC
CASAGTSIPGHYNEQFF
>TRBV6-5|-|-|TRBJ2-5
TGTGCCAGCAGTTACGGGGCTAGCGACCAAGAGACCCAGTACTTC
CASSYGASDQETQYF
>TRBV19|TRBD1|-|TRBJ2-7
TGTGCCAGTAGCCCCGGGACAGCCGCCTTATACGAGCAGTACTTC
CASSPGTAALYEQYF
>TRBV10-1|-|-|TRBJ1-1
TGCGCCAGCAGTGTGTCGGGGGGCGGCACTGAAGCTTTCTTT
CASSVSGGGTEAFF
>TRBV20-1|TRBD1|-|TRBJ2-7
TGCAGTGCTCTGGACAGGTGGCAGTACTTC
CSALDRWQYF
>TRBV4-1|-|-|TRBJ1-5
TGCGCCAGCTCCCCCGGGGCGATAAATCAGCCCCAGCATTTT
CASSPGAINQPQHF
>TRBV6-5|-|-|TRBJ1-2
TGTGCCAGCAGTTACTCCGCCGGGGCGCCTGATGGCTACACCTTC
CASSYSAGAPDGYTF